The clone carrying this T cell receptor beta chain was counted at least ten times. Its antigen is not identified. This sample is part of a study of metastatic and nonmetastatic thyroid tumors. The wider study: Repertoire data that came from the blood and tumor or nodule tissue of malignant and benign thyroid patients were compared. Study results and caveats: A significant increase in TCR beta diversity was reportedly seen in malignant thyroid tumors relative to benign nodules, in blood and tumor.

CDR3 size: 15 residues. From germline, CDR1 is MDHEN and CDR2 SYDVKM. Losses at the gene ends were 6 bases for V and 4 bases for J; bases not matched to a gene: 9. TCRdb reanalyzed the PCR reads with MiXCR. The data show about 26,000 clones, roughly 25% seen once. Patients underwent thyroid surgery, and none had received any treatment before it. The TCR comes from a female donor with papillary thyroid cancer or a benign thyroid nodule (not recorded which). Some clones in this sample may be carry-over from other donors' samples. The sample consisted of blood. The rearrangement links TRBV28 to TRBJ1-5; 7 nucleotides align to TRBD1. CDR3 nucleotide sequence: TGTGCCAGCAGAAGACAGGGTCAGACGAATCAGCCCCAGCATTTT. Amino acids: CASRRQGQTNQPQHF.